This TCR beta chain is from a study of TIL therapy for anti-PD-1-resistant metastatic lung cancer. Study information: Progressing patients received lymphodepletion, expanded TIL infusion and IL-2. Points from the study as a whole: Patients were highly selected, enriched for treatment-naive, never-smoker and oncogene-addicted cases.

The time point is: pre-treatment sample, taken before nivolumab and TIL therapy. Adults with stage 4 NSCLC were enrolled in a phase I trial. Concerning this clone: Antigen: not known.

Sequencing used immunoSEQ v3. Here immunoSEQ multiplex PCR was the method, and the copy in TCRdb shows in-frame clones only, minus some. This sample carries roughly 57,000 clones, roughly four fifths of them seen once, and the ten largest clones take roughly 3%. The sample consisted of blood, taken at baseline. The clonotype was recovered from a person between 25 and 79 years old with non-small cell lung cancer.

The CDR3, as DNA: TGTGCCAGCAGTCCCTACGGGACACAAAAAGCTTTCTTT. As protein: CASSPYGTQKAFF. J is TRBJ1-1 and V is TRBV28; the D gene is possibly TRBD1 (6 bases). The V end lost 5 bases, the J end lost 9 bases, and 16 bases lay between the germline ends. From germline, CDR1 is MDHEN and CDR2 SYDVKM. This CDR3 comprises 13 residues.